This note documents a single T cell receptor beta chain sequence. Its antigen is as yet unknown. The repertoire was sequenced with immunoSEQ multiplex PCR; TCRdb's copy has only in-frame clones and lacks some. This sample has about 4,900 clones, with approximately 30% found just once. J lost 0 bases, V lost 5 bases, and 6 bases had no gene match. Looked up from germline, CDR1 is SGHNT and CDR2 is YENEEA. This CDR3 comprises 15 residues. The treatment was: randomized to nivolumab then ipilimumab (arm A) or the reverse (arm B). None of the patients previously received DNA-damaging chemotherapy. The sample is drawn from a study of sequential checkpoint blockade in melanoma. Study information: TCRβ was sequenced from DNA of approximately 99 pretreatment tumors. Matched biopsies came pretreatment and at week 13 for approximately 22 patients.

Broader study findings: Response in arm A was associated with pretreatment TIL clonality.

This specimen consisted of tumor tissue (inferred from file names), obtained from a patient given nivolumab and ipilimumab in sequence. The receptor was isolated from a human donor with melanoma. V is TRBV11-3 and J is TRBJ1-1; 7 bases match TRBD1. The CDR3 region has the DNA TGTGCCAGCAGCCGAGGGGACAGAATGAACACTGAAGCTTTCTTT. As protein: CASSRGDRMNTEAFF.